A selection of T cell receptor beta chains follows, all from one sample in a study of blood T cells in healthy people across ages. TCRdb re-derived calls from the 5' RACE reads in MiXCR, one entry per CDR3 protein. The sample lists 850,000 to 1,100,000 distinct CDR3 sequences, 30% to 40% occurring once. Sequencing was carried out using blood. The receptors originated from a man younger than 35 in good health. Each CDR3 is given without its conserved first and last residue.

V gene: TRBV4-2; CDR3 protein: ASSQDSRDTQY
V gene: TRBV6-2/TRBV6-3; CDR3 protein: ASSPRRETQY
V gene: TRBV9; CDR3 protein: ASSYQTSGGPPGSYNEQF
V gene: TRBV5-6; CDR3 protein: ASSSNARQRNYGYT
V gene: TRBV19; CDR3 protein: ASSISGSGYEQF
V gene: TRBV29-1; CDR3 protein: STRTDMNTEAF
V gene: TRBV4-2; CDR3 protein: ASSSSGVRVNTEAF
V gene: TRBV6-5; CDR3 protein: ASSPTPGDAKNIQY
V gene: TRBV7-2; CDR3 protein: ASSLSPGSYNEQF
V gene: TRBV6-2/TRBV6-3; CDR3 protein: APAGGREKLF
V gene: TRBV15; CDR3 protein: ATSSTNPRVEENYEQY
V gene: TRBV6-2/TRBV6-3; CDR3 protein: ASSRTLEAF
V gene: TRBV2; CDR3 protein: ASRETGAQETQY
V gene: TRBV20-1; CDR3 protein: SAQLGRFEQF
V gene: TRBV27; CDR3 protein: ASSTPEWGTEAF
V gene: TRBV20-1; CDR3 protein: SASESEDTEAF
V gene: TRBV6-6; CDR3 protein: ASRSGGHGGTDTQY
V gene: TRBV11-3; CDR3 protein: ASSLGGSLSSTDTQY
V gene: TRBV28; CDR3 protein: ASSGRTGSNQPQH
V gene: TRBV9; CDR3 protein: ASSVAGLSYEQY
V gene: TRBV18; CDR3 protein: ASSPDISNNQPQH
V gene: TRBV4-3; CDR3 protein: ASSLQSLNTEAF
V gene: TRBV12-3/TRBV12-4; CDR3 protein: ASSLITTGDGYT
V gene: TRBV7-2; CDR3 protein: ASSPDWTSGTKNIQY
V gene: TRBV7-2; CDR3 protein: ASSLFGTGGDQPQH
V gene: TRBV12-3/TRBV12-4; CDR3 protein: ASSGAGEQY
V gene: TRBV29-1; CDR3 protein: SVEVLRRETQY
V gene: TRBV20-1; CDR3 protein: SARDKTGNYGYT
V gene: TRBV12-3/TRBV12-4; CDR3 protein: ASTFRSGDTQY
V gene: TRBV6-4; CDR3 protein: AGPYPADLFHEQF
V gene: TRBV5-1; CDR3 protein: ANSLVTGEEKLF
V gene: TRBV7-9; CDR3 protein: ASSLGRPNEQF
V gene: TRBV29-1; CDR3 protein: SVPDEKLF
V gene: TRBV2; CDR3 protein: ASNADGPYNEQF
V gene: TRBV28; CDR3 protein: ASRERTGGNIQY
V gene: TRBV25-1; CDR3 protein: ASSDRDRGTNEQF
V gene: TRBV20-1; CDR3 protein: SAEQVAGSTDTQY
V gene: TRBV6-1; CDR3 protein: ASSGNEYSNQPQH
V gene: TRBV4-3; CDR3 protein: ASSQGWAGTDTQY
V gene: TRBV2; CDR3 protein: ASPRGRNEQF
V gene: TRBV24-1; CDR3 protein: AAAIQGLDEQF
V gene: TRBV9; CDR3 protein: ASNRGPEPTNEQF
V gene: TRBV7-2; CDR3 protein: ASSTSGGADTDTQY
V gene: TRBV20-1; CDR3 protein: SAKGTGETDTQY
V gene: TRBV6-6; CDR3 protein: ASSYGTGVIEQF
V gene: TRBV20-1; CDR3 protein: SAGPIDEQY
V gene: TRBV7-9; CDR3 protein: ASSLIPMETQY
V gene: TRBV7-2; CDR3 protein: ASSRWTDTDTQY
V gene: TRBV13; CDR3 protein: ASSPPGYRKETQY
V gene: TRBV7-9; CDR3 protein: ASSLNWGAEKLF
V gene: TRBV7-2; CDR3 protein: ASSLDAGGTDTQY
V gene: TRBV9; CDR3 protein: ASSVGTQGSTEAF
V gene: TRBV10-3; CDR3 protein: AALPTDHTEAF
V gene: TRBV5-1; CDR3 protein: ASSFLTTNEKLF